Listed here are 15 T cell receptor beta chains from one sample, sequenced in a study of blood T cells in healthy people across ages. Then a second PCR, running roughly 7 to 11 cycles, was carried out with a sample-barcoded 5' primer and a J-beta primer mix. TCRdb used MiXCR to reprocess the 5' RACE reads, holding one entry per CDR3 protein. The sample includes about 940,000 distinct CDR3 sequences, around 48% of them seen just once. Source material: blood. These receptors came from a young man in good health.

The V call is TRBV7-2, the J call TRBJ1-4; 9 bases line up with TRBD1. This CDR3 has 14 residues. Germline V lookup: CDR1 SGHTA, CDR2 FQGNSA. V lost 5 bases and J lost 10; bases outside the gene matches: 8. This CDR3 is CASSVRDREGKLFF. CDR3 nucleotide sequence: TGTGCCAGCAGCGTCCGGGACAGGGAAGGAAAACTGTTTTTT. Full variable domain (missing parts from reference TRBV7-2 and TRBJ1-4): GAGVSQSPSNKVTEKGKDVELRCDPISGHTALYWYRQSLGQGLEFLIYFQGNSAPDKSGLPSDRFSAERTGGSVSTLTIQRTQQEDSAVYLCASSVRDREGKLFFGSGTQLSVL.

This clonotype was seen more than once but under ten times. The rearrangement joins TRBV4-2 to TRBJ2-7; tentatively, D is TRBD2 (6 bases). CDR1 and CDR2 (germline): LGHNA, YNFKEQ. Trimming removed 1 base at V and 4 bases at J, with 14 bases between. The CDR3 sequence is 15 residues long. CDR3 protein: CASSQGDFVRYEQYF. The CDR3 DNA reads TGTGCCAGCAGCCAAGGGGACTTCGTCCGTTACGAGCAGTACTTC.

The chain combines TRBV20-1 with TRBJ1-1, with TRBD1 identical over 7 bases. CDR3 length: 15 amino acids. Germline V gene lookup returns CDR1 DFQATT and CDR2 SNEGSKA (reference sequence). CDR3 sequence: CSWSRDSSMNTEAFF. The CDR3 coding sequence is TGCAGCTGGAGCCGGGACAGTAGCATGAACACTGAAGCTTTCTTT.

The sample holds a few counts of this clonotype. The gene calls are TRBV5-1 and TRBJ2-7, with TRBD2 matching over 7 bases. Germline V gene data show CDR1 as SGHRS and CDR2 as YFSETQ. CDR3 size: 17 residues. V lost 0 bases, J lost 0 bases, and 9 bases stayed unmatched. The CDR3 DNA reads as TGCGCCAGCAGCTTGGGGACCGGGACTACCGCCTCCTACGAGCAGTACTTC. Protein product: CASSLGTGTTASYEQYF.

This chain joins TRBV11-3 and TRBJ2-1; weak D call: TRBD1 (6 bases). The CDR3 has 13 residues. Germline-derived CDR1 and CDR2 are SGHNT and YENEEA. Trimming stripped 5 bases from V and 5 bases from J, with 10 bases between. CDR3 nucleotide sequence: TGTGCCAGCAGCACCCGACAGGACAATGAGCAGTTCTTC. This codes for CASSTRQDNEQFF.

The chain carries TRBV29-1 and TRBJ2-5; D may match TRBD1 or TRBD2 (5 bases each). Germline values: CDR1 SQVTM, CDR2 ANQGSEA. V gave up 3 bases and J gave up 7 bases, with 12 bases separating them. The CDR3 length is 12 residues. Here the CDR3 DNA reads TGCAGCGTTGACAGGGACCGGGGGACCCAGTACTTC. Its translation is CSVDRDRGTQYF.

CDR3 DNA sequence: TGTGCCAGCAGTCGCAGGGATTCTGGGTCCTACGAGCAGTACTTC. It translates to CASSRRDSGSYEQYF. This chain connects TRBV12-3 or TRBV12-4 to TRBJ2-7; TRBD1 might be the D (5 bases). V lost 5 bases and J 1 base, leaving 15 bases between the germline ends. This CDR3 region has 15 residues.

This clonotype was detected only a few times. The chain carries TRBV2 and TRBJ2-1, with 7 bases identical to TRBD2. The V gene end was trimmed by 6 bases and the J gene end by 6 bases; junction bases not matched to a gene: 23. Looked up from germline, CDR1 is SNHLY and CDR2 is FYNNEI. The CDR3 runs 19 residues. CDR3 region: CASRREWLAAHIGPNEQFF. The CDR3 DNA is TGTGCCAGCAGGAGAGAGTGGCTAGCGGCACACATCGGGCCCAATGAGCAGTTCTTC.

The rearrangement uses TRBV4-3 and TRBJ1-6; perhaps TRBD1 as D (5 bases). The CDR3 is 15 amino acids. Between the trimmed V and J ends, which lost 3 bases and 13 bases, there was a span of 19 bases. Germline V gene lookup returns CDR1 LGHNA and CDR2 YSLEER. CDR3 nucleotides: TGCGCCAGCAGCCAGACCGCCGACAGCCGCTTTCCCCTCCACTTT. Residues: CASSQTADSRFPLHF.

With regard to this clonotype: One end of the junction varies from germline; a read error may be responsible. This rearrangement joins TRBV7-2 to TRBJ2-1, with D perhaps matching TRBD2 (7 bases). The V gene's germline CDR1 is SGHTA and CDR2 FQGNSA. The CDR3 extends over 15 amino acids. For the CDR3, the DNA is TGTGTCAGCAGCTTAGGGGGGGCTTCCTACAATGAGCAGTTCTTC. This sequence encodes CVSSLGGASYNEQFF.

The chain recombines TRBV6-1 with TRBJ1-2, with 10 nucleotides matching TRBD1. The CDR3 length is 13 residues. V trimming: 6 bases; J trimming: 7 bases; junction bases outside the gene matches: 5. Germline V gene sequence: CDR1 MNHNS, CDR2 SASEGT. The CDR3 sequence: CASSRDRGRGYTF. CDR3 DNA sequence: TGTGCCAGCAGCCGGGACAGGGGTCGTGGCTACACCTTC.

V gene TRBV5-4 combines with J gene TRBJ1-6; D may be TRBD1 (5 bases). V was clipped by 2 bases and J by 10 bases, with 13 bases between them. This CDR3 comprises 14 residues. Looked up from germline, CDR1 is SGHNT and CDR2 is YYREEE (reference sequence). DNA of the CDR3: TGTGCCAGCAGCTTCCGGGACCCCGGCTCACCCCTCCACTTT. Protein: CASSFRDPGSPLHF.

For the CDR3, the DNA is TGTGCCAGCAGCTTTAGCACAGCACCCTGGTATGAGCAGTACTTC. Protein: CASSFSTAPWYEQYF. This sequence joins TRBV7-8 and TRBJ2-7, with D hard to call. V was cut by 3 bases and J by 7 bases, with 19 bases left in between. CDR1 SGHVS and CDR2 FQNEAQ come from the germline V gene. CDR3 length: 15 amino acids.

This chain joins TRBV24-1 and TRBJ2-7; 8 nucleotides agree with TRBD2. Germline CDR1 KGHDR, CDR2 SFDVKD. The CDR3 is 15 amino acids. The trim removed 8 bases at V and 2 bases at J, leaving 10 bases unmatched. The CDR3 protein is CATKRRGGRPYEQYF. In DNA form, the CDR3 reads TGTGCCACCAAACGACGGGGCGGGAGGCCCTACGAGCAGTACTTC.

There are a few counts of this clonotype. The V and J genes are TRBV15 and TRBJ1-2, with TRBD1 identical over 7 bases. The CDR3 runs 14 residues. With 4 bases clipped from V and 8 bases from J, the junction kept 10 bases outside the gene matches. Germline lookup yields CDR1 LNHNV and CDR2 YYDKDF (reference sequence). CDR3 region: CATSTRTTGSGYTF. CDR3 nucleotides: TGTGCCACCAGCACCCGTACGACAGGGAGCGGCTACACCTTC.